Listed below are T cell receptor beta chains from one sample, sequenced in a study of OX40 agonist ivuxolimab in advanced cancers. Libraries were prepared by immunoSEQ multiplex PCR; TCRdb keeps only in-frame clonotypes and omits some of them. The sample yields tens of thousands of clones, around 93% seen once. The starting material was CD4+ or CD8+ T cells sorted from blood, obtained in a trial of the OX40 agonist ivuxolimab. The source is an adult with an advanced solid tumor such as melanoma, head and neck, liver or kidney cancer. CDR3s include the opening cysteine and the closing phenylalanine or tryptophan. The D gene is left open where the match is weak. Clone size is given for some rows only: seen once, a few or many times, or a class if the clone is expanded.

TRBV5-6	-	-	TRBJ2-7	CASSYSGQQSEQYF	TGTGCCAGCAGCTACTCGGGGCAGCAGTCGGAGCAGTACTTC
TRBV27	-	-	TRBJ1-5	CASSPGVAGNQPQHF	TGTGCCAGCAGTCCGGGCGTGGCGGGCAATCAGCCCCAGCATTTT
TRBV6-6	TRBD2	-	TRBJ2-7	CASSYLGLAGSYEQYF	TGTGCCAGCAGTTACTTGGGACTAGCGGGCAGCTACGAGCAGTACTTC
TRBV6-5	-	-	TRBJ2-1	CASSPFWGAEQFF	TGTGCCAGCAGCCCTTTTTGGGGAGCTGAGCAGTTCTTC
TRBV5-8	TRBD2	-	TRBJ2-1	CASSLARLAGNEQFF	TGTGCCAGCAGCTTGGCCCGACTAGCGGGCAATGAGCAGTTCTTC
TRBV12-5	-	-	TRBJ2-1	CASDDSSGPYNEQFF	TGTGCTAGTGACGACAGTTCGGGCCCCTACAATGAGCAGTTCTTC
TRBV6-5	TRBD2	-	TRBJ2-3	CASRHGLAGTDTQYF	TGTGCCAGCAGACACGGACTAGCGGGCACAGATACGCAGTATTTT
TRBV5-1	TRBD1	-	TRBJ1-2	CASSSGQGPTYGYTF	TGCGCCAGCAGCTCCGGACAGGGACCGACCTATGGCTACACCTTC
TRBV15	TRBD1	-	TRBJ1-5	CATSRGRTGGIQPQHF	TGTGCCACCAGCAGAGGCCGGACAGGGGGGATCCAGCCCCAGCATTTT
TRBV28	-	once	TRBJ1-4	CASSPQQYMNEKLFF	TGTGCCAGCAGTCCCCAGCAGTATATGAATGAAAAACTGTTTTTT
TRBV29-1	-	-	TRBJ2-5	CSVEGFETQYF	TGCAGCGTTGAAGGTTTTGAGACCCAGTACTTC
TRBV6-6	-	-	TRBJ2-3	CASSERSTDTQYF	TGTGCCAGCAGTGAGCGTAGCACAGATACGCAGTATTTT
TRBV2	-	-	TRBJ1-5	CASSEVNWGRQNCTQPQHF	TGTGCCAGCAGTGAAGTTAATTGGGGACGACAGAACTGTACTCAGCCCCAGCATTTT
TRBV5-6	TRBD1	-	TRBJ2-7	CASSSPGQGNYEQYF	TGTGCCAGCAGCTCCCCGGGACAGGGGAATTACGAGCAGTACTTC
TRBV4-3	TRBD1	-	TRBJ2-5	CASSQARTGLETQYF	TGCGCCAGCAGCCAAGCCAGGACAGGGCTCGAGACCCAGTACTTC
TRBV6-5	-	-	TRBJ1-2	CASSYVSLYGYTF	TGTGCCAGCAGTTATGTGTCCCTCTATGGCTACACCTTC
TRBV5-6	TRBD1	-	TRBJ1-6	CASSPPTGLGSPLHF	TGTGCCAGCAGCCCACCGACAGGGTTGGGTTCACCCCTCCACTTT
TRBV13	TRBD1	-	TRBJ2-5	CASSKRTGDETQYF	TGTGCCAGCAGCAAACGTACAGGGGATGAGACCCAGTACTTC
TRBV7-9	-	-	TRBJ1-2	CASSLGGGYTF	TGTGCCAGCAGCTTAGGGGGTGGCTACACCTTC
TRBV7-9	-	-	TRBJ2-7	CASSPKPTKGDSYEQYF	TGTGCCAGCAGCCCAAAACCCACTAAAGGGGATTCCTACGAGCAGTACTTC
TRBV7-8	-	-	TRBJ1-4	CASSSHHGTTNEKLFF	TGTGCCAGCAGCTCCCACCACGGAACAACTAATGAAAAACTGTTTTTT
TRBV4-1	-	-	TRBJ2-7	CASSQDPGVPYEQYF	TGCGCCAGCAGCCAAGATCCCGGAGTACCTTACGAGCAGTACTTC
TRBV25-1	-	-	TRBJ2-1	CASSALAREQFF	TGTGCCAGCAGTGCTTTAGCGCGTGAGCAGTTCTTC
TRBV5-5	-	-	TRBJ2-1	CASSFSSGGGEQFF	TGTGCCAGCAGCTTCTCTAGCGGAGGGGGAGAGCAGTTCTTC
TRBV5-6	TRBD2	-	TRBJ2-3	CASSSRLAGSTDTQYF	TGTGCCAGCAGCTCGAGACTAGCGGGAAGCACAGATACGCAGTATTTT